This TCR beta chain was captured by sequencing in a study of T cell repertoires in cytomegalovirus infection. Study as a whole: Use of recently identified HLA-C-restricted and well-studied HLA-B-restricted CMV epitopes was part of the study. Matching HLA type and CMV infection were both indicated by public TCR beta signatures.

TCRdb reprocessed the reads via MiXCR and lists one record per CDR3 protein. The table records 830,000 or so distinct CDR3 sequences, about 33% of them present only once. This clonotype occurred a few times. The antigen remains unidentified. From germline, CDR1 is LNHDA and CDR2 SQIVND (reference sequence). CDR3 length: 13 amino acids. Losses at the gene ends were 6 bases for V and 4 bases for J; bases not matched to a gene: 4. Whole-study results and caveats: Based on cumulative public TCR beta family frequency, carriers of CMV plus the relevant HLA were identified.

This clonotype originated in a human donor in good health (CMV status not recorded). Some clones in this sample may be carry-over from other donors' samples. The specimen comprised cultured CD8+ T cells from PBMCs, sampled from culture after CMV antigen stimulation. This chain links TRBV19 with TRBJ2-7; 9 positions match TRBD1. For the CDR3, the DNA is TGTGCCAGTAGGGACAGGGGAACGTACGAGCAGTACTTC. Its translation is CASRDRGTYEQYF.